Listed below are T cell receptor beta chains from one sample, sequenced in a study of T-cell reconstitution after alpha-beta-depleted transplantation in children. TCRdb re-called the PCR reads through MiXCR, storing one row per CDR3 protein. The sample carries around 87,000 distinct CDR3 sequences, 7% to 10% recorded once. Specimen: PBMCs from the stem cell graft donor, collected from the stem cell graft. The receptors stem from a human donor who donated a stem cell graft to a child with congenital amegakaryocytic thrombocytopenia. CDR3s include the opening cysteine and the closing phenylalanine or tryptophan. Clone size, where shown, is once, few, many, or a class for clones that have expanded.

>TRBV2|TRBJ1-5|.
CASSPVGGQPQHF
>TRBV12-3/TRBV12-4|TRBJ1-3|many
CASTRGVADTIYF
>TRBV6-1|TRBJ1-6|many
CASSGGRQGGSPLHF
>TRBV20-1|TRBJ2-2|many
CSARLDGYHAGELFF
>TRBV5-5|TRBJ2-2|many
CASSLIPANTGELFF
>TRBV4-3|TRBJ2-2|many
CASSQDTRAGELFF
>TRBV12-3/TRBV12-4|TRBJ2-1|many
CASSIAGEGGEQFF
>TRBV20-1|TRBJ2-3|few
CSAHGQHTDTQYF
>TRBV5-6|TRBJ2-7|many
CASSDPPGQGVNYEQYF
>TRBV20-1|TRBJ2-1|few
CSAETGLAGNNEQFF
>TRBV2|TRBJ2-2|many
CASRELWTGGNTGELFF
>TRBV5-1|TRBJ1-5|many
CASSFGGNSNQPQHF
>TRBV6-1|TRBJ1-2|many
CASSEYVYYGYTF
>TRBV5-8|TRBJ2-2|.
CASSTNRRTGELFF
>TRBV3-1|TRBJ2-1|few
CASSQVRGQASYNEQFF
>TRBV30|TRBJ2-7|.
CAWSGPSYEQYF
>TRBV6-1|TRBJ2-1|many
CASSESIGQGANEQFF
>TRBV27|TRBJ2-7|many
CASSRSAGEHSYEQYF
>TRBV12-3/TRBV12-4|TRBJ2-7|many
CASGWGQTTYEQYF
>TRBV7-2|TRBJ2-7|.
CASSLSGVGREQYF
>TRBV12-3/TRBV12-4|TRBJ1-5|many
CASSLGYGVSQPQHF
>TRBV2|TRBJ1-5|many
CASQGADQPQHF
>TRBV20-1|TRBJ2-1|medium-sized
CSASTGSTYNEQFF
>TRBV10-3|TRBJ1-5|many
CAIRGDSAQPQHF
>TRBV12-3/TRBV12-4|TRBJ2-7|many
CASSPERRGEQYF
>TRBV4-3|TRBJ2-2|few
CASSRGSFKEGELFF
>TRBV12-3/TRBV12-4|TRBJ1-5|many
CASSPHEGNQPQHF
>TRBV29-1|TRBJ2-1|many
CSVEPRGLVGQFF
>TRBV15|TRBJ2-7|.
CATSSGGGLGHYEQYF
>TRBV5-1|TRBJ2-1|many
CASGSGITYNEQFF
>TRBV7-2|TRBJ1-1|.
CASSPPGQYSTEAFF
>TRBV28|TRBJ2-5|many
CASSQQGSQETQYF
>TRBV20-1|TRBJ2-7|.
CSARDRLSYEQYF
>TRBV7-9|TRBJ2-7|many
CASTLDGSYEQYF
>TRBV20-1|TRBJ2-6|many
CSAREGGGANVLTF
>TRBV6-5|TRBJ1-5|many
CASSYGGTYTASQHF
>TRBV5-6|TRBJ2-7|.
CASSFIGGNEQYF
>TRBV28|TRBJ1-5|many
CASSFFSGNQPQHF
>TRBV5-1|TRBJ2-3|many
CASSLVRGDTDTQYF
>TRBV7-8|TRBJ1-6|.
CASSLEMSLQPNSPLHF
>TRBV4-2|TRBJ2-5|many
CASSQDDHSEKYF
>TRBV30|TRBJ1-4|many
CAWSGGRFNEKLFF
>TRBV27|TRBJ1-5|many
CASSLRVRGPYSNQPQHF
>TRBV29-1|TRBJ2-1|many
CSATRSGAEQFF
>TRBV19|TRBJ2-1|many
CASSIRPISYNEQFF
>TRBV6-6|TRBJ1-1|many
CASQDRSNTEAFF
>TRBV25-1|TRBJ2-7|many
CASSESRGPCGYEQYF